The 22 T cell receptor beta chains presented below share a single source sample, sequenced in a study of T cell responses to AZD1222 COVID-19 vaccine. Produced via immunoSEQ multiplex PCR; TCRdb's table is partial and in-frame only. Here the sample spans approximately 110,000 clones, around nine tenths being singletons. Sequenced here: peripheral blood, sampled 28 days after the second AZD1222 dose. Source of these receptors: an adult who received the AZD1222 COVID-19 vaccine.

This clone was seen just once. Here the CDR3 reads CASSLGGKGWNYGYTF. Here the CDR3 DNA reads TGTGCCAGCAGTTTGGGAGGAAAAGGATGGAACTATGGCTACACCTTC. The chain links TRBV28 to TRBJ1-2; D uncertain. CDR3 length: 16 residues. Germline V CDR1 and CDR2: MDHEN, SYDVKM. Trimming removed 3 bases at V and 2 bases at J, with 16 bases between.

The chain employs TRBV5-1 and TRBJ2-1; 10 bases match TRBD2. The V gene end was trimmed by 3 bases and the J gene end by 5 bases; junction bases not matched to a gene: 8. Germline V gives CDR1 SGHRS, CDR2 YFSETQ. This CDR3 is built from 16 residues. The CDR3 protein is CASSSRPAGGHNEQFF. The CDR3 DNA reads TGCGCCAGCAGCTCGCGGCCAGCGGGAGGGCACAATGAGCAGTTCTTC.

The gene calls are TRBV12-3 or TRBV12-4 and TRBJ2-7; possible D gene TRBD2, 5 bases. CDR3 size: 13 residues. Trimming removed 6 bases from V and 1 base from J, with 10 bases in between. For the CDR3, the DNA is TGTGCCAGCAGGACCAGCGGATCCTACGAGCAGTACTTC. Its protein product is CASRTSGSYEQYF.

This clone has only one observation. The V call is TRBV28, the J call TRBJ2-7; a weak D match, TRBD2 (6 bases). The CDR3 sequence is 14 residues long. Trimming removed 5 bases from V and 2 bases from J, with 13 bases in between. The germline V gene has CDR1 MDHEN and CDR2 SYDVKM. DNA of the CDR3: TGTGCCAGCAGTCGTGCGGGGACCACCTACGAGCAGTACTTC. Translated: CASSRAGTTYEQYF.

This rearrangement joins TRBV12-3 or TRBV12-4 to TRBJ1-2, with D hard to call. The ends were cut back, 3 bases at V and 4 bases at J, with 9 bases in the middle. The CDR3 length is 13 residues. The CDR3, as DNA: TGTGCCAGCAGTTTTCTCCACAGCTATGGCTACACCTTC. This sequence encodes CASSFLHSYGYTF.

This sequence joins TRBV5-4 and TRBJ1-1; tentative D call: TRBD1 (6 bases). This CDR3 has 13 amino acids. Germline V lookup: CDR1 SGHNT, CDR2 YYREEE (reference sequence). Trimming removed 6 bases from V and 5 bases from J, with 14 bases in between. CDR3 DNA sequence: TGTGCCAGCACCAAAGTCGACAGGACTGAAGCTTTCTTT. This encodes CASTKVDRTEAFF.

The chain combines TRBV19 with TRBJ1-5, with 10 bases matching TRBD1. Germline CDR1 is LNHDA and CDR2 is SQIVND (reference sequence). V lost 1 base and J lost 4; bases outside the gene matches: 7. The CDR3 has 17 amino acids. CDR3 sequence (DNA): TGTGCCAGTAGTATAGCACCTCGGACAGGGGGGAATCAGCCCCAGCATTTT. Its translation is CASSIAPRTGGNQPQHF.

The J gene is TRBJ2-7, the V gene TRBV5-1, with 15 bases lining up with TRBD2. The CDR3 runs to 17 residues. Unmatched junction bases numbered 6, after V lost 5 bases and J lost 0 bases. Germline-derived CDR1 and CDR2 are SGHRS and YFSETQ. Written as DNA, the CDR3 is TGCGCCAGCAGTGGTGGACTAGCGGGAGGGCCCTCCTACGAGCAGTACTTC. It encodes CASSGGLAGGPSYEQYF.

The chain recombines TRBV5-4 with TRBJ2-5; the match to TRBD2 covers 11 bases. This CDR3 spans 15 amino acids. CDR1 and CDR2 from the germline V gene are SGHNT and YYREEE (reference sequence). V was clipped by 0 bases and J by 4 bases; unmatched bases: 2. The CDR3 region is CASSLELAGVETQYF. In nucleotides, the CDR3 is TGTGCCAGCAGCTTGGAACTAGCGGGAGTAGAGACCCAGTACTTC.

This chain uses TRBV10-3 with TRBJ2-2; 8 bases are shared with TRBD1. This CDR3 has 18 residues. Germline trimming cut 0 bases from V and 1 base from J; bases unmatched to any gene: 7. In germline, CDR1 is ENHRY, CDR2 SYGVKD. The CDR3 DNA reads TGTGCCATCAGTGAGTCTGGAGGGACAGGAGTGAACACCGGGGAGCTGTTTTTT. It translates to CAISESGGTGVNTGELFF.

This chain connects TRBV19 to TRBJ1-4, with 9 bases lining up with TRBD1. The ends lost 5 bases at V and 5 bases at J; junction bases unmatched: 6. Germline values: CDR1 LNHDA, CDR2 SQIVND (reference sequence). This CDR3 comprises 15 residues. The chain's CDR3 is CASSFSTGGNEKLFF. CDR3 nucleotides: TGTGCCAGTAGTTTCTCGACAGGGGGAAATGAAAAACTGTTTTTT.

The genes are TRBV9 and TRBJ2-1, with D perhaps being TRBD1 or TRBD2 (6 bases each). The germline V gene encodes CDR1 SGDLS and CDR2 YYNGEE. V dropped 0 bases and J dropped 7 bases, with 14 bases sitting between them. This CDR3 comprises 15 residues. The CDR3 spells CASSVVPTGANEQFF. The CDR3 nucleotides read TGTGCCAGCAGCGTAGTCCCGACGGGGGCGAATGAGCAGTTCTTC.

The chain carries TRBV25-1 and TRBJ2-7; D unresolved. There are 12 residues in the CDR3. Germline assignment: CDR1 MGHDK and CDR2 SYGVNS. Trimming left V 5 bases short and J 4 bases short, with 9 bases between. The CDR3 loop is CASSQRGYEQYF. DNA of the CDR3: TGTGCCAGCAGTCAAAGAGGTTACGAGCAGTACTTC.

This chain connects TRBV7-2 to TRBJ2-1; 8 bases align to TRBD2. The CDR3 runs to 18 residues. The germline V gene encodes CDR1 SGHTA and CDR2 FQGNSA. J gave up 4 bases and V 3 bases, and 14 bases lay outside the gene matches. The CDR3 sequence: CASSFPRLASLYYNEQFF. CDR3 DNA sequence: TGTGCCAGCAGCTTCCCCCGACTAGCGAGTCTTTATTACAATGAGCAGTTCTTC. Together with reference TRBV7-2 and TRBJ2-1, the CDR3 gives the full variable domain: GAGVSQSPSNKVTEKGKDVELRCDPISGHTALYWYRQSLGQGLEFLIYFQGNSAPDKSGLPSDRFSAERTGGSVSTLTIQRTQQEDSAVYLCASSFPRLASLYYNEQFFGPGTRLTVL.

This clone was detected once. The chain is built from TRBV7-2 and TRBJ1-1; D call uncertain. V was shortened by 6 bases and J by 1 base, with 9 bases between the two germline ends. The CDR3 extends over 13 amino acids. Per germline, CDR1 SGHTA and CDR2 FQGNSA. The CDR3 region is CASRRQRNTEAFF. CDR3 nucleotides: TGTGCCAGCAGACGTCAAAGGAACACTGAAGCTTTCTTT.

This rearrangement joins TRBV6-2 or TRBV6-3 to TRBJ2-1, with TRBD1 matching 8 bases. CDR1 MNHEY and CDR2 SVGEGT come from the germline V gene. Losses at the gene ends were 3 bases for V and 10 bases for J; bases not matched to a gene: 5. This CDR3 has 13 residues. The CDR3 region is CASSYGQGGEQFF. The CDR3 bases are TGTGCCAGCAGTTATGGACAGGGCGGGGAGCAGTTCTTC.

This chain joins TRBV19 and TRBJ1-1; possibly TRBD1 for D (5 bases). The CDR3 totals 15 residues. V was shortened by 3 bases and J by 1 base, with 12 bases between the two germline ends. Per the germline V gene, CDR1 is LNHDA and CDR2 is SQIVND (reference sequence). The CDR3 is CASSMYRLKNTEAFF. The CDR3 DNA sequence: TGTGCCAGTAGTATGTACAGGCTCAAGAACACTGAAGCTTTCTTT.

This rearrangement joins TRBV2 to TRBJ2-5, with 7 bases lining up with TRBD2. This CDR3 has 17 residues. The germline gives CDR1 SNHLY, CDR2 FYNNEI. The V segment lost 7 bases and the J segment 0 bases; nucleotides outside the gene matches: 14. The CDR3 bases are TGTGCCAGCACCTCCCTCCCCCAGGGAGGGTACCAAGAGACCCAGTACTTC. Residues: CASTSLPQGGYQETQYF.

The chain joins TRBV2 to TRBJ1-1, with D perhaps matching TRBD1 (6 bases). V lost 8 bases and J 4 bases, leaving 11 bases between the germline ends. This CDR3 is 12 amino acids long. Germline V lookup: CDR1 SNHLY, CDR2 FYNNEI. CDR3 residues: CASVGAPTEAFF. In nucleotides, the CDR3 is TGTGCCAGCGTGGGGGCCCCCACTGAAGCTTTCTTT.

The rearrangement uses TRBV7-9 and TRBJ2-5, with 8 bases aligning to TRBD1. In germline, CDR1 is SEHNR, CDR2 FQNEAQ (reference sequence). This CDR3 has 14 residues. The V gene end was trimmed by 5 bases and the J gene end by 2 bases; junction bases not matched to a gene: 4. Here the CDR3 reads CASSPRDRQETQYF. The CDR3 bases are TGTGCCAGCAGCCCCCGGGACAGGCAAGAGACCCAGTACTTC. The full variable domain, its missing parts supplied by reference TRBV7-9 and TRBJ2-5, is DTGVSQNPRHKITKRGQNVTFRCDPISEHNRLYWYRQTLGQGPEFLTYFQNEAQLEKSRLLSDRFSAERPKGSFSTLEIQRTEQGDSAMYLCASSPRDRQETQYFGPGTRLLVL.

The chain uses TRBV27 and TRBJ1-6; D is perhaps TRBD1 (5 bases). V was pared by 6 bases and J by 9 bases, with 21 bases between. The CDR3 length is 16 residues. Germline CDR1 MNHEY, CDR2 SMNVEV (reference sequence). Here the CDR3 reads CASRGTTAPGGSPLHF. As DNA, the CDR3 is TGTGCCAGCAGGGGGACGACAGCCCCTGGGGGTTCACCCCTCCACTTT.

V gene TRBV29-1 combines with J gene TRBJ2-1; D is undetermined. The germline V gene encodes CDR1 SQVTM and CDR2 ANQGSEA. Trimming cost V 1 base and J 9 bases, with 1 base left between them. The CDR3 runs 9 residues. The CDR3 coding sequence is TGCAGCGTTGAAGTTGAGCAGTTCTTC. Translated: CSVEVEQFF.